What follows are 9 T cell receptor beta chains derived from one specimen sequenced in a study of blood T cell repertoires in COVID-19. This table comes from immunoSEQ multiplex PCR, and its TCRdb copy is limited to in-frame clones, with some not included. The table has 100,000 to 150,000 clones, roughly 88% seen once. Sequenced: peripheral blood. These receptors all stem from a man aged 65 to 85 with active COVID-19.

The chain has TRBV30 and TRBJ2-7; 7 bases align to TRBD1. CDR1 is GTSNPN, CDR2 SVGIG, per germline (reference sequence). The length of the CDR3 is 13 residues. The trim removed 8 bases at V and 4 bases at J, leaving 11 bases unmatched. The CDR3 loop is CATGTASSYEQYF. The DNA for the CDR3 is TGTGCCACCGGGACAGCATCTTCATACGAGCAGTACTTC.

The rearrangement uses TRBV29-1 and TRBJ1-2, with a tentative D call TRBD1 (6 bases). The CDR3 totals 16 residues. From germline, CDR1 is SQVTM and CDR2 ANQGSEA. With 0 bases removed from V and 4 bases from J, the gap between germline ends came to 18 bases. This CDR3 is CSVEDLRQADLYGYTF. CDR3 in DNA: TGCAGCGTTGAAGATTTAAGACAGGCCGACCTCTATGGCTACACCTTC.

V gene TRBV5-1 combines with J gene TRBJ1-3; D uncertain. This CDR3 spans 17 amino acids. The V end was cut by 0 bases, the J end by 2 bases, with 15 bases between. Germline values: CDR1 SGHRS, CDR2 YFSETQ. CDR3 loop: CASSLARLGQPGNTIYF. The CDR3 nucleotides are TGCGCCAGCAGCTTGGCCAGACTAGGGCAGCCTGGAAACACCATATATTTT.

This clone occurred once. V gene TRBV7-3 combines with J gene TRBJ2-5, with D possibly TRBD2 on 6 matching bases. Trimming stripped 5 bases from V and 5 bases from J, with 15 bases between. From germline, CDR1 is SGHTA and CDR2 FQGTGA. CDR3 length: 14 amino acids. CDR3 region: CASSLGGEWETQYF. DNA for the CDR3: TGTGCCAGCAGCCTCGGGGGAGAATGGGAGACCCAGTACTTC.

The chain links TRBV11-2 to TRBJ2-7; D is uncertain. CDR3 length equals 15 residues. CDR1 is SGHAT and CDR2 is FQNNGV in the germline V gene. V was cut by 0 bases and J by 3 bases, with 12 bases left in between. CDR3 in amino acids: CASSLDLAPNYEQYF. In DNA form, the CDR3 reads TGTGCCAGCAGCTTAGATTTGGCCCCCAACTACGAGCAGTACTTC.

The chain has TRBV28 and TRBJ2-5; D might be TRBD2 (5 bases). This CDR3 is built from 14 residues. The V end lost 2 bases, the J end lost 5 bases, and 12 bases lay between the germline ends. Per the germline V gene, CDR1 is MDHEN and CDR2 is SYDVKM. CDR3 DNA sequence: TGTGCCAGCAGTTTACCCTTAAGGAGGGAGACCCAGTACTTC. It yields the protein CASSLPLRRETQYF.

The chain joins TRBV6-5 to TRBJ1-1, with D perhaps TRBD1 (6 bases). CDR1 MNHEY and CDR2 SVGAGI come from the germline V gene. This CDR3 comprises 14 residues. V lost 7 bases to trimming and J lost 0 bases, with 12 bases between them. The CDR3 sequence is CASKKDSLNTEAFF. The CDR3 DNA follows: TGTGCCAGCAAAAAGGACAGTTTGAACACTGAAGCTTTCTTT.

The J gene is TRBJ1-5, the V gene TRBV6-5; the match to TRBD1 covers 7 bases. CDR3 length: 13 residues. The V segment lost 10 bases and the J segment 7 bases; nucleotides outside the gene matches: 10. CDR1 is MNHEY and CDR2 is SVGAGI in the germline V gene. The CDR3 region is CATHRQGGQPQHF. Here the CDR3 DNA reads TGTGCCACCCACCGACAGGGTGGACAGCCCCAGCATTTT.

The chain carries TRBV7-3 and TRBJ2-1, with D possibly matching TRBD2 (6 bases). Germline CDR1 is SGHTA and CDR2 is FQGTGA. V was pared by 3 bases and J by 4 bases, with 22 bases between. CDR3 length: 18 amino acids. CDR3 nucleotide sequence: TGTGCCAGCAGCTTGACCCCCCCTGGACTATCAGGTTACAATGAGCAGTTCTTC. It is translated as CASSLTPPGLSGYNEQFF.